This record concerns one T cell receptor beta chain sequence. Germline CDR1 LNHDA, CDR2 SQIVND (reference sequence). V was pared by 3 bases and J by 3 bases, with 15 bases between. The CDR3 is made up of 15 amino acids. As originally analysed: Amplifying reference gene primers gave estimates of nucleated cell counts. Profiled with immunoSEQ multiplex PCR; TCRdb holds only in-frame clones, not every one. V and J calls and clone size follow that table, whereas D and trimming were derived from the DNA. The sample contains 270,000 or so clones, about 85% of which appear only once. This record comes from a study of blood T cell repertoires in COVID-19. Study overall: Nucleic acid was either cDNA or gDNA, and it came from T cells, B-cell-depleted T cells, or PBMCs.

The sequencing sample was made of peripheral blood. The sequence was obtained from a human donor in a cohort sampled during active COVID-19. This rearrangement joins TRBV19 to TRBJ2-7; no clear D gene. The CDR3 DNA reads TGTGCCAGTAGTATGAGCAGCAGCGACGGCTACGAGCAGTACTTC. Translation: CASSMSSSDGYEQYF.